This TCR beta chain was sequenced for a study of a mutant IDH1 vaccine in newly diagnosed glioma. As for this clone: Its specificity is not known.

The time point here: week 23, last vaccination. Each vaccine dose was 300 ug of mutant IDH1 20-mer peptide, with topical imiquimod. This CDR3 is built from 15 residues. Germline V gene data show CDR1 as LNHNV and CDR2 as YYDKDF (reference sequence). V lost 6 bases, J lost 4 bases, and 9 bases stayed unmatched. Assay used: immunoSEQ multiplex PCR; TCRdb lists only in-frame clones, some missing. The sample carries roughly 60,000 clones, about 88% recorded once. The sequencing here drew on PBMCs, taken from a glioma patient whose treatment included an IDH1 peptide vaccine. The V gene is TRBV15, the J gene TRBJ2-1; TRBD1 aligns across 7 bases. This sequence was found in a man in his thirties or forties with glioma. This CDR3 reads CATRATGDDYNEQFF. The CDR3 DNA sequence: TGTGCCACCAGGGCTACAGGGGATGATTACAATGAGCAGTTCTTC.